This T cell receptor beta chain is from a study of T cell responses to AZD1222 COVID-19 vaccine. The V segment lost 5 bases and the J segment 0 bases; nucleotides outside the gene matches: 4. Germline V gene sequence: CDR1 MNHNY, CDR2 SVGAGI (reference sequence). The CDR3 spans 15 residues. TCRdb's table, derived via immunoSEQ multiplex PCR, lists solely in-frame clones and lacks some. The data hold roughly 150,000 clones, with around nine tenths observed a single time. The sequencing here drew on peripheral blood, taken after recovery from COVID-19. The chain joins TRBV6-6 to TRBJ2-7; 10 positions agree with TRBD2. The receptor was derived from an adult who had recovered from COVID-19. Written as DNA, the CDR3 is TGTGCCAGCAGTGACACTAGCGGGAACTCCTACGAGCAGTACTTC. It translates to CASSDTSGNSYEQYF.